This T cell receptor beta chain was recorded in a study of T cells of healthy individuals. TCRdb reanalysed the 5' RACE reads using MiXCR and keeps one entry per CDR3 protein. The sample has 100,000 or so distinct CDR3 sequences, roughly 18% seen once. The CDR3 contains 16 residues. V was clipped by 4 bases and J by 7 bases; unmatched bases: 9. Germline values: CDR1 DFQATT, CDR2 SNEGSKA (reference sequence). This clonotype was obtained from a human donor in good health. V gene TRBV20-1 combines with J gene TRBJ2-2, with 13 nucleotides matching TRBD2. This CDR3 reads CSAKKTSGRALGELFF. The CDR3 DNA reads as TGCAGTGCTAAAAAAACTAGCGGGAGGGCCCTCGGGGAGCTGTTTTTT.